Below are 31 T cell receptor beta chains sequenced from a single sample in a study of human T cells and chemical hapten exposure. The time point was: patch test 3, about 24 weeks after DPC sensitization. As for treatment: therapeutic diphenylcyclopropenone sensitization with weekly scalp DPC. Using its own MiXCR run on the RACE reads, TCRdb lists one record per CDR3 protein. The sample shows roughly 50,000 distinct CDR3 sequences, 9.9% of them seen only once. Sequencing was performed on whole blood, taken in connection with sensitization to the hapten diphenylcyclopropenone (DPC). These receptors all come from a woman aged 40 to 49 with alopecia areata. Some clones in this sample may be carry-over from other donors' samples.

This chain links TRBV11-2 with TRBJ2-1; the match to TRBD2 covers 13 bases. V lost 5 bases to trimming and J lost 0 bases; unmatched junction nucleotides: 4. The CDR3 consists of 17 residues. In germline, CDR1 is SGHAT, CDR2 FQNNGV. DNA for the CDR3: TGTGCCAGCAGCCCAGGACTAGCGGGGGCCTCCTACAATGAGCAGTTCTTC. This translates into CASSPGLAGASYNEQFF. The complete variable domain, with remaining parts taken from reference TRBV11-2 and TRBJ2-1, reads EAGVAQSPRYKIIEKRQSVAFWCNPISGHATLYWYQQILGQGPKLLIQFQNNGVVDDSQLPKDRFSAERLKGVDSTLKIQPAKLEDSAVYLCASSPGLAGASYNEQFFGPGTRLTVL.

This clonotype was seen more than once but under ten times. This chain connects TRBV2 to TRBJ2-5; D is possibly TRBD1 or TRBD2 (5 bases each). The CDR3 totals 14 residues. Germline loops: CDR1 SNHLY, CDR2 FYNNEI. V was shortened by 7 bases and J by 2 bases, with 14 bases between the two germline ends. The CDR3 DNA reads TGTGCCAGCACCGAGGGGCCCGAGCAAGAGACCCAGTACTTC. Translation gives CASTEGPEQETQYF.

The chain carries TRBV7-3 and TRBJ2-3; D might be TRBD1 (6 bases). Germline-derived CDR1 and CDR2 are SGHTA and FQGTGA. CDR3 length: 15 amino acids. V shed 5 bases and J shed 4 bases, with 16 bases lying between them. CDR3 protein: CASSTTGRGSDTQYF. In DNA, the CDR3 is TGTGCCAGCAGCACGACAGGTCGGGGTTCAGATACGCAGTATTTT.

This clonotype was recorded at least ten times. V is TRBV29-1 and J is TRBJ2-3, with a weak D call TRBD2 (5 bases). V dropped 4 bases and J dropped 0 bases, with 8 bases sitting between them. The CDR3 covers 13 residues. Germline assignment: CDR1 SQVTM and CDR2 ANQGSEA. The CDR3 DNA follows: TGCAGCGTTGGAGGGCCTAGCACAGATACGCAGTATTTT. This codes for CSVGGPSTDTQYF.

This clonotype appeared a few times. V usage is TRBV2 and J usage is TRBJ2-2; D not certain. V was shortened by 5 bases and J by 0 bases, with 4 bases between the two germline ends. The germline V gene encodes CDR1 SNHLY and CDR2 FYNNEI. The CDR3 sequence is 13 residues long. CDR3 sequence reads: CASSRTNTGELFF. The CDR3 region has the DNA TGTGCCAGCAGTCGGACGAACACCGGGGAGCTGTTTTTT.

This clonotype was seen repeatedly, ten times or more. The CDR3 DNA follows: TGTGCCAGCAGTTACGCAGGGACAGGGGAAGTGTACACCGGGGAGCTGTTTTTT. It yields the protein CASSYAGTGEVYTGELFF. The chain combines TRBV6-2 or TRBV6-3 with TRBJ2-2; 10 nucleotides align to TRBD1. The CDR3 contains 18 residues. Losses at the gene ends were 2 bases for V and 3 bases for J; bases not matched to a gene: 9. Germline V gene sequence: CDR1 MNHEY, CDR2 SVGEGT.

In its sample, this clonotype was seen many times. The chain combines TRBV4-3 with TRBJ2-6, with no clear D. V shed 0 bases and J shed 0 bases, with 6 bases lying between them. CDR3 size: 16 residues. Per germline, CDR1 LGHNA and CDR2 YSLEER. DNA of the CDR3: TGCGCCAGCAGCCAAGACGTCAGCTCTGGGGCCAACGTCCTGACTTTC. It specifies CASSQDVSSGANVLTF.

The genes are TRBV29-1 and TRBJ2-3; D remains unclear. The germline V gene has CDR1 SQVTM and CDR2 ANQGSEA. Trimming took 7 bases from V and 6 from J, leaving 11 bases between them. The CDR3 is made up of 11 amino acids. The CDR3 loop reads CSGALEDTQYF. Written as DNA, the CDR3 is TGCAGCGGCGCTTTGGAGGATACGCAGTATTTT.

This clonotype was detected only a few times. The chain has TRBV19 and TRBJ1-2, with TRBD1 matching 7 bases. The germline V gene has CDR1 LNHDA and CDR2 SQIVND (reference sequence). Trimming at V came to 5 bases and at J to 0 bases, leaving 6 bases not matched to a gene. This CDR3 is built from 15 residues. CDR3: CASSPRQGTNYGYTF. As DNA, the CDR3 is TGTGCCAGTAGTCCTCGACAGGGAACTAACTATGGCTACACCTTC.

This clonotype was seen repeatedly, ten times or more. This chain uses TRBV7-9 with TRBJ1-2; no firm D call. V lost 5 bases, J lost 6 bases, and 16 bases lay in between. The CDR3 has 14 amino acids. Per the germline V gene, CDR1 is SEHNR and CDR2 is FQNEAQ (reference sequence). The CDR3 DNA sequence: TGTGCCAGCAGCCGTGGGTCGGGGAAGGATGGCTACACCTTC. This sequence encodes CASSRGSGKDGYTF. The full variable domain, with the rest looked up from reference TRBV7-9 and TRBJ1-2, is DTGVSQNPRHKITKRGQNVTFRCDPISEHNRLYWYRQTLGQGPEFLTYFQNEAQLEKSRLLSDRFSAERPKGSFSTLEIQRTEQGDSAMYLCASSRGSGKDGYTFGSGTRLTVV.

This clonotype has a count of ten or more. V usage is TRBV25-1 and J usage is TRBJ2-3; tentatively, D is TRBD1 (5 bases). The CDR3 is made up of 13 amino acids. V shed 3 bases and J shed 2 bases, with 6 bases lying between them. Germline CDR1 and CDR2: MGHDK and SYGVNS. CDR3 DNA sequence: TGTGCCAGCAGTGAGACAGACACAGATACGCAGTATTTT. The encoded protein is CASSETDTDTQYF.

CDR3 nucleotide sequence: TGTGCCAGCAGTTTTAAGGGACCCCGGGGTGAAGCTTTCTTT. This encodes CASSFKGPRGEAFF. J is TRBJ1-1 and V is TRBV27; D may be TRBD1 (5 bases). Trimming shortened V by 3 bases and J by 7 bases, and 15 bases separated the two germline ends. The CDR3 has 14 residues. Germline-derived CDR1 and CDR2 are MNHEY and SMNVEV (reference sequence).

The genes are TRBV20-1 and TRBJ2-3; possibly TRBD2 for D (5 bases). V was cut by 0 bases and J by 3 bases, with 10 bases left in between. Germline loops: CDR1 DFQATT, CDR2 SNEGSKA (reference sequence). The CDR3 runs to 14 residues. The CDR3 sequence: CSAREGSRTDTQYF. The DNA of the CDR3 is TGCAGTGCTAGAGAGGGGAGCAGGACAGATACGCAGTATTTT.

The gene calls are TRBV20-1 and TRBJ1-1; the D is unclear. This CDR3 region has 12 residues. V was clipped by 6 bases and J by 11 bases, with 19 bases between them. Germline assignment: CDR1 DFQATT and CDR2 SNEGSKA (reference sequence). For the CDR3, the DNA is TGCAGTGCCGTCCTTATGGGAGCGAGGGCTTTCTTT. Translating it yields CSAVLMGARAFF.

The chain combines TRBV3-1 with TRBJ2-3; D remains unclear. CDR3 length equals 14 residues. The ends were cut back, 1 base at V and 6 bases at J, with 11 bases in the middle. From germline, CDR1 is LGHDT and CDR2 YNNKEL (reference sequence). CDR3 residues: CASSQVFLEDTQYF. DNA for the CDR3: TGTGCCAGCAGCCAAGTCTTCCTCGAGGATACGCAGTATTTT.

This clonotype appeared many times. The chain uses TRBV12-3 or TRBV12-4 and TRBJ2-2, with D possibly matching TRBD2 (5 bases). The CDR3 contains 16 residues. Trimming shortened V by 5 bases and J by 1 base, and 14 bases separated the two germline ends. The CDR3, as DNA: TGTGCCAGCAGTAGTCCGGGGAGAATGAACACCGGGGAGCTGTTTTTT. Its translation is CASSSPGRMNTGELFF.

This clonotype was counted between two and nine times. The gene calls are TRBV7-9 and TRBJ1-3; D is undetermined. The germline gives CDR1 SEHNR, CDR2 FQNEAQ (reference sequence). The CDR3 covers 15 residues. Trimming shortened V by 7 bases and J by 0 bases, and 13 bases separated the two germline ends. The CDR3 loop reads CASTYGLYSGNTIYF. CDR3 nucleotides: TGTGCCAGCACCTACGGGCTCTACTCTGGAAACACCATATATTTT.

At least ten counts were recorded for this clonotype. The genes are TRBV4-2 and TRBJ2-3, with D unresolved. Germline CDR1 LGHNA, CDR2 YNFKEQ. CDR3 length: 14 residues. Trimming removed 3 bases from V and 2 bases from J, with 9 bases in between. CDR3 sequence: CASSQTKDTDTQYF. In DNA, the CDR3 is TGTGCCAGCAGCCAGACGAAGGACACAGATACGCAGTATTTT.

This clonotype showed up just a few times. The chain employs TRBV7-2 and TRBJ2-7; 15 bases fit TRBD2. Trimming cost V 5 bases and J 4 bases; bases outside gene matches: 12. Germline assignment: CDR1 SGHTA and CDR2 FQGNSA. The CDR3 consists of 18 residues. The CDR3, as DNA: TGTGCCAGCAGCCATCAAGCCGGACTAGCGGGGGGGCGGTACGAGCAGTACTTC. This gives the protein CASSHQAGLAGGRYEQYF.

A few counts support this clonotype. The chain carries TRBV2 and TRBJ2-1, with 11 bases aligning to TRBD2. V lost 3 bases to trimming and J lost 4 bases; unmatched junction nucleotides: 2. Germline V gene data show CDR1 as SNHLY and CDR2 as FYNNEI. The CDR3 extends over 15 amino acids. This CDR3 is CASSEGLAAYNEQFF. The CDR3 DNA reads TGTGCCAGCAGTGAGGGACTAGCGGCGTACAATGAGCAGTTCTTC.

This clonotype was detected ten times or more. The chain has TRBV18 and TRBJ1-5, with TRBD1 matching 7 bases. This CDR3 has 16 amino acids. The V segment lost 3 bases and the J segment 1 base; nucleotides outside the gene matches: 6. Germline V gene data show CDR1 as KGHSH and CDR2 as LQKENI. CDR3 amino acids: CASSPTGTVSNQPQHF. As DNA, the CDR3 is TGTGCCAGCTCACCCACCGGGACAGTCAGCAATCAGCCCCAGCATTTT.

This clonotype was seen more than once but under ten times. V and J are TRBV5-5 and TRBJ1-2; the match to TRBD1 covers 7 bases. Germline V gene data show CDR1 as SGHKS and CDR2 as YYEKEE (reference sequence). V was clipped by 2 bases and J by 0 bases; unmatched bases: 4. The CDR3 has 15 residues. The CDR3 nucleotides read TGTGCCAGCAGCTTCAGACAGGGAACTAACTATGGCTACACCTTC. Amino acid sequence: CASSFRQGTNYGYTF.

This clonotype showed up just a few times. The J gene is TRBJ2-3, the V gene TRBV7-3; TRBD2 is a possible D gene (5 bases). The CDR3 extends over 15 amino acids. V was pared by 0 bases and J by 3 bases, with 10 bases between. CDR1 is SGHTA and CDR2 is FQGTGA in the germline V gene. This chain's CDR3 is CASSLTYERTDTQYF. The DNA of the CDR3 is TGTGCCAGCAGCTTAACGTATGAGCGGACAGATACGCAGTATTTT.

The CDR3 nucleotides read TGTGCCAATATCTCGGGCCCGGCTGGCTACACCTTC. It yields the protein CANISGPAGYTF. V and J are TRBV6-4 and TRBJ1-2; no definite D call. The CDR3 covers 12 residues. Germline CDR1 is MRHNA and CDR2 is SNTAGT. Trimming shortened V by 10 bases and J by 7 bases, and 16 bases separated the two germline ends.

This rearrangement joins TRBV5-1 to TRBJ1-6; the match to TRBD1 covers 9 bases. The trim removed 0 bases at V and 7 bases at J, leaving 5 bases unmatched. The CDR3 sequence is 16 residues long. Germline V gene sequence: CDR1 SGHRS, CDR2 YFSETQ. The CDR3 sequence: CASSLGTGAGNSPLHF. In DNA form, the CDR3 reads TGCGCCAGCAGCTTGGGGACAGGGGCTGGCAATTCACCCCTCCACTTT. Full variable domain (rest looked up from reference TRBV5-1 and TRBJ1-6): KAGVTQTPRYLIKTRGQQVTLSCSPISGHRSVSWYQQTPGQGLQFLFEYFSETQRNKGNFPGRFSGRQFSNSRSEMNVSTLELGDSALYLCASSLGTGAGNSPLHFGNGTRLTVT.

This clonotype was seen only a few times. The CDR3 nucleotides are TGTGCCAGCAGCTCCCAAGGCGGGGGGTACCAAGAGACCCAGTACTTC. Amino acid sequence: CASSSQGGGYQETQYF. V is TRBV7-2 and J is TRBJ2-5; 8 bases fit TRBD2. The V and J ends lost 4 bases and 0 bases, in that order; junction bases with no gene match: 7. There are 16 residues in the CDR3. Germline CDR1 is SGHTA and CDR2 is FQGNSA.

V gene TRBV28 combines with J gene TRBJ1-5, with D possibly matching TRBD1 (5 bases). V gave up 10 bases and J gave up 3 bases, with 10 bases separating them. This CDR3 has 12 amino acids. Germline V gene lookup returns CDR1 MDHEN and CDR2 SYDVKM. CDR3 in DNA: TGTGCCATCGGGGCCCTCAATCAGCCCCAGCATTTT. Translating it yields CAIGALNQPQHF.

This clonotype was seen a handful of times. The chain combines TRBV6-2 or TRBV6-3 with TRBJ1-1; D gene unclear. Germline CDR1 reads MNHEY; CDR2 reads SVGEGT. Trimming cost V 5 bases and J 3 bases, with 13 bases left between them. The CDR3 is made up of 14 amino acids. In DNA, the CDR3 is TGTGCCAGCAGTGATCATGGACCCTACACTGAAGCTTTCTTT. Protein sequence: CASSDHGPYTEAFF.

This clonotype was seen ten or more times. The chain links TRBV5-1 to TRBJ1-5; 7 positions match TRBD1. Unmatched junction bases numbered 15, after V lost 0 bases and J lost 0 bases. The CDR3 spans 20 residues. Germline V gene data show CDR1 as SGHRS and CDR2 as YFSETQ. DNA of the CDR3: TGCGCCAGCAGCTTGGTAGGGGGCTACGCCTACCGGCATAGCAATCAGCCCCAGCATTTT. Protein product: CASSLVGGYAYRHSNQPQHF.

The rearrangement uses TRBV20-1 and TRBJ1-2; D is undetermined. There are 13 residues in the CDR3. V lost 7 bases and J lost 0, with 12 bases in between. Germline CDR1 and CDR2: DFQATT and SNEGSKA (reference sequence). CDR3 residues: CSVVGLANYGYTF. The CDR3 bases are TGCAGTGTGGTCGGGTTAGCTAACTATGGCTACACCTTC.

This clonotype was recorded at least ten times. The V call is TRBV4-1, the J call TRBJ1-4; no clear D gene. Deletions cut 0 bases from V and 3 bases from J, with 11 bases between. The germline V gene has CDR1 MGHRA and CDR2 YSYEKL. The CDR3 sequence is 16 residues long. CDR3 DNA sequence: TGCGCCAGCAGCCAAGATGACGGAACTGCTAATGAAAAACTGTTTTTT. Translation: CASSQDDGTANEKLFF.